The TCR beta chain under discussion was sequenced for a study of blood T cell repertoires in COVID-19. Study at large: T cells, B-cell-depleted T cells, or PBMCs supplied cDNA or gDNA.

The trim removed 10 bases at V and 2 bases at J, leaving 5 bases unmatched. The germline V gene has CDR1 ENHRY and CDR2 SYGVKD. The CDR3 covers 13 residues. TCRdb's table, derived via immunoSEQ multiplex PCR, lists solely in-frame clones and lacks some. The profile shows about 120,000 clones, over 60% of them singletons. This chain joins TRBV10-3 and TRBJ2-1; 7 bases agree with TRBD2. The sequence was obtained from an elderly woman with active or convalescent COVID-19. The specimen was peripheral blood. The DNA of the CDR3 is TGTGCCACCACTAGCGTGGCCTACAATGAGCAGTTCTTC. Translated: CATTSVAYNEQFF.